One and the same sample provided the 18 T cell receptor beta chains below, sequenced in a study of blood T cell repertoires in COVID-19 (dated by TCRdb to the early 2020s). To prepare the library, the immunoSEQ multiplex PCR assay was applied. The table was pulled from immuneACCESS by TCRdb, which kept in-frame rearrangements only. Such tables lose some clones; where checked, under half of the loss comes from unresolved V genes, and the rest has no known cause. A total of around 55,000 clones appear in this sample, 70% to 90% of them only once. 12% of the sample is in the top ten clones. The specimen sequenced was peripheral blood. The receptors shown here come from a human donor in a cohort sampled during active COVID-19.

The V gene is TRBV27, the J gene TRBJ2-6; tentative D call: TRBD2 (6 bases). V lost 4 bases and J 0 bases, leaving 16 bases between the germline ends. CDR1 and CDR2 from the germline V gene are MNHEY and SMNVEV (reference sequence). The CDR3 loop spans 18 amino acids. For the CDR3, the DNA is TGTGCCAGCAGTTCCCGGGACTCCGGTTTCTCTGGGGCCAACGTCCTGACTTTC. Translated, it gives CASSSRDSGFSGANVLTF.

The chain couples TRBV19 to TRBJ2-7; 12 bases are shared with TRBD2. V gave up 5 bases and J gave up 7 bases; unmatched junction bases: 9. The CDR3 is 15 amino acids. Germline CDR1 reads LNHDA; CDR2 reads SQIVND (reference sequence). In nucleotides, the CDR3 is TGTGCCAGTAGTCAAGGACTAGCGGGGAGTGGGGAGCAGTACTTC. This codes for CASSQGLAGSGEQYF.

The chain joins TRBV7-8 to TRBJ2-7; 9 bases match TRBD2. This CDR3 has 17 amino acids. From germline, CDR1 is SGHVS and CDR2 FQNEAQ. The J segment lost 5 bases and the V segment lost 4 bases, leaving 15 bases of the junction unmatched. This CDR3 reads CASSSRESSGSTNEQYF. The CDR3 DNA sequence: TGTGCCAGCAGCTCCCGCGAAAGTAGCGGGAGTACCAACGAGCAGTACTTC.

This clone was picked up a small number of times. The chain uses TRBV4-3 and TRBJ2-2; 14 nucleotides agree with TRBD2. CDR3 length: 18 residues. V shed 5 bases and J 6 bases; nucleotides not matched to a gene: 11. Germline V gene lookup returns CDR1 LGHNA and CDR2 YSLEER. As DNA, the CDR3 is TGCGCCAGCAGCTCAATGCCGGGACTAGCGGGAGACGCCGGGGAGCTGTTTTTT. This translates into CASSSMPGLAGDAGELFF.

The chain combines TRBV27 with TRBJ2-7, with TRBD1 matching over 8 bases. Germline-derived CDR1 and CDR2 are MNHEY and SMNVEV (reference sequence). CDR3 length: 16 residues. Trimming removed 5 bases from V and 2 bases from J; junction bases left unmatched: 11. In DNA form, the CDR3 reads TGTGCCAGCAGTAGGGGAATTCCGGACAGGGCCTACGAGCAGTACTTC. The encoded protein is CASSRGIPDRAYEQYF.

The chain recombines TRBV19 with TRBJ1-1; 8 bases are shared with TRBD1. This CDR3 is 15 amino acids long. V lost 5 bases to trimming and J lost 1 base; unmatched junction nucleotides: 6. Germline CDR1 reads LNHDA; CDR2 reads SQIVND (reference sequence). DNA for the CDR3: TGTGCCAGTAGTCCGGACAGGGAGCCGAACACTGAAGCTTTCTTT. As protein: CASSPDREPNTEAFF.

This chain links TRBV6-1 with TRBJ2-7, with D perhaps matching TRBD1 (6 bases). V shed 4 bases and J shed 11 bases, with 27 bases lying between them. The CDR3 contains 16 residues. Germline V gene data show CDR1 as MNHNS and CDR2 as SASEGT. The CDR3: CASSALGAGRGGREYF. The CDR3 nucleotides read TGTGCCAGCAGTGCTTTGGGGGCAGGAAGGGGTGGAAGGGAGTACTTC.

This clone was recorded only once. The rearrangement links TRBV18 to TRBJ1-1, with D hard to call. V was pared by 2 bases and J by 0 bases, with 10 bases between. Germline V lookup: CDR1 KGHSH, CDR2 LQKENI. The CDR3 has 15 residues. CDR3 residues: CASSPLQSMNTEAFF. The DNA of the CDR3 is TGTGCCAGCTCACCATTACAGAGCATGAACACTGAAGCTTTCTTT.

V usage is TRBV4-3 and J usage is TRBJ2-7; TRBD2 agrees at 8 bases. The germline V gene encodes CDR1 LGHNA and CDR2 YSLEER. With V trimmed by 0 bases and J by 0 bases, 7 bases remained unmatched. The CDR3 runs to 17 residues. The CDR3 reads CASSQDRKRESSYEQYF. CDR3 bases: TGCGCCAGCAGCCAAGATCGGAAGCGGGAGTCCTCCTACGAGCAGTACTTC.

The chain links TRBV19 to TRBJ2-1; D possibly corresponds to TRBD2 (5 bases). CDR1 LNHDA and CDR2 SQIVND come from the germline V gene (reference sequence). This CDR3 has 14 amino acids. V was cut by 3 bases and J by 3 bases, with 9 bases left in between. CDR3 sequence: CASSIQLDYNEQFF. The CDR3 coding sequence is TGTGCCAGTAGTATTCAACTAGACTACAATGAGCAGTTCTTC.

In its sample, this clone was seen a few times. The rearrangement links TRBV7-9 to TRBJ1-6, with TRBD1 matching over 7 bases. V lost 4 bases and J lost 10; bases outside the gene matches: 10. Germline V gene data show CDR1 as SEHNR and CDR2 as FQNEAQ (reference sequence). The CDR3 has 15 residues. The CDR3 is CASSSMTGLRSPLHF. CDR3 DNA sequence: TGTGCCAGCAGCTCAATGACAGGGTTGCGCTCACCCCTCCACTTT.

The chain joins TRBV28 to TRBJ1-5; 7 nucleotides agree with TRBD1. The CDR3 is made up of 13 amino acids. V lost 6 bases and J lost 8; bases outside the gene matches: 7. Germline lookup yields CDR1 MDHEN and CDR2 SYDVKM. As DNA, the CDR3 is TGTGCCAGCAGGACAGGGCTTTGGGAGCCCCAGCATTTT. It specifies CASRTGLWEPQHF.

The chain's CDR3 is CASSFTSGSSEQYF. The CDR3 nucleotides are TGTGCCAGCAGCTTTACTAGCGGGAGTTCCGAGCAGTACTTC. The chain employs TRBV7-9 and TRBJ2-7; 11 bases line up with TRBD2. CDR1 is SEHNR and CDR2 is FQNEAQ in the germline V gene (reference sequence). CDR3 length: 14 amino acids. After removal of 3 bases from V and 6 bases from J, the junction contained 4 bases not matched to a gene.

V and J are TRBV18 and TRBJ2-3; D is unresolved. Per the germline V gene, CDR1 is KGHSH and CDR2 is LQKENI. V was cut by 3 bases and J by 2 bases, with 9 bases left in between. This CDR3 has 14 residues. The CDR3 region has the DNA TGTGCCAGCTCACCGAGTAGCAACACAGATACGCAGTATTTT. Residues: CASSPSSNTDTQYF.

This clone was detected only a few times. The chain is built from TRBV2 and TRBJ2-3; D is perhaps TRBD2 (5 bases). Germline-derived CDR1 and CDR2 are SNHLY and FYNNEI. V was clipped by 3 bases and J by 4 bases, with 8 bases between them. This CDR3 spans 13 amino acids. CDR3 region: CASSELEADTQYF. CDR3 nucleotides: TGTGCCAGCAGTGAGCTGGAGGCAGATACGCAGTATTTT. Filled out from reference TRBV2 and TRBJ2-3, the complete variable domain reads EPEVTQTPSHQVTQMGQEVILRCVPISNHLYFYWYRQILGQKVEFLVSFYNNEISEKSEIFDDQFSVERPDGSNFTLKIRSTKLEDSAMYFCASSELEADTQYFGPGTRLTVL.

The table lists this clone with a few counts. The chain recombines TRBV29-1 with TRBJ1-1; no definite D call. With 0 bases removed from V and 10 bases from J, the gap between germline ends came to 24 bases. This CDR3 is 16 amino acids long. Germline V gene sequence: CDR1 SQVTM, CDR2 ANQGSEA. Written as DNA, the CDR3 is TGCAGCGTTGAAGATGTGTTTGGCCGGGAGACCCTCGGAGCTTTCTTT. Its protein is CSVEDVFGRETLGAFF.

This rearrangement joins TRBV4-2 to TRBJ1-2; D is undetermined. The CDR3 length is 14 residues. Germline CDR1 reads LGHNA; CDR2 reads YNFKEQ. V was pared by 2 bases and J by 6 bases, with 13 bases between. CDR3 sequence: CASSQREGYDGYTF. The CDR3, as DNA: TGTGCCAGCAGCCAAAGGGAGGGTTACGATGGCTACACCTTC.

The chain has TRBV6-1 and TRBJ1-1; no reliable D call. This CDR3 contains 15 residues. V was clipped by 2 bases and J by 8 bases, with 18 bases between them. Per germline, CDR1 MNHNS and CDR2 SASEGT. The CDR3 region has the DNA TGTGCCAGCAGTGAATTTGGGTGGGCAGTCCTAGAAGCTTTCTTT. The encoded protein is CASSEFGWAVLEAFF.